The rows below give T cell receptor beta chains drawn from one sample of a study of beta chain features in type 1 diabetes. Data came from immunoSEQ multiplex PCR; TCRdb stores just in-frame clones and leaves some out. This sample has 120,000 to 150,000 clones, with 9.7% found just once. What was sequenced was central memory CD4+ T cells from blood. All receptors derive from a woman in her thirties or forties in good health. CDR3s include the opening cysteine and the closing phenylalanine or tryptophan.

cdr3_aa: CASSPRGDTQYF; v_call: TRBV4-2; j_call: TRBJ2-3
cdr3_aa: CASGPGLAGYNEQFF; v_call: TRBV12-5; j_call: TRBJ2-1
cdr3_aa: CASRDSTSGRYNEQFF; v_call: TRBV5-6; j_call: TRBJ2-1
cdr3_aa: CASSLGRKGEQFF; v_call: TRBV27; j_call: TRBJ2-1
cdr3_aa: CASRLGQGAETQYF; v_call: TRBV10-2; j_call: TRBJ2-5
cdr3_aa: CASTTDSAGGYTF; v_call: TRBV2; j_call: TRBJ1-2
cdr3_aa: CSAREQETQYF; v_call: TRBV20-1; j_call: TRBJ2-5
cdr3_aa: CASSLTGGRRNQPQHF; v_call: TRBV7-9; j_call: TRBJ1-5
cdr3_aa: CASSLLTTGTNGYTF; v_call: TRBV6-5; j_call: TRBJ1-2
cdr3_aa: CASSLGGTGGKYGYTF; v_call: TRBV5-4; j_call: TRBJ1-2
cdr3_aa: CASSLAGGAGSYEQYF; v_call: TRBV7-8; j_call: TRBJ2-7
cdr3_aa: CASSGRTGQSYNEQFF; v_call: TRBV14; j_call: TRBJ2-1
cdr3_aa: CASSSPGQGRGYSTDTQYF; v_call: TRBV9; j_call: TRBJ2-3
cdr3_aa: CASSPVLSHSAEAFF; v_call: TRBV5-1; j_call: TRBJ1-1
cdr3_aa: CASSFYRGRNQPQHF; v_call: TRBV5-1; j_call: TRBJ1-5
cdr3_aa: CASSRRTGRGHNEQFF; v_call: TRBV7-7; j_call: TRBJ2-1
cdr3_aa: CASSIRGTVNTGELFF; v_call: TRBV19; j_call: TRBJ2-2
cdr3_aa: CASSPGFLGANEKLFF; v_call: TRBV7-9; j_call: TRBJ1-4
cdr3_aa: CASSLNQYTEAFF; v_call: TRBV7-8; j_call: TRBJ1-1
cdr3_aa: CASSLRSISGGAGRNEQFF; v_call: TRBV7-2; j_call: TRBJ2-1
cdr3_aa: CATSREADTEAFF; v_call: TRBV15; j_call: TRBJ1-1
cdr3_aa: CASSALRAGGRTNYGYTF; v_call: TRBV2; j_call: TRBJ1-2
cdr3_aa: CASSGTSGGAPGTGELFF; v_call: TRBV25-1; j_call: TRBJ2-2
cdr3_aa: CASSPLSGGRGTQYF; v_call: TRBV19; j_call: TRBJ2-5
cdr3_aa: CASSLEEMQPQHF; v_call: TRBV7-2; j_call: TRBJ1-5
cdr3_aa: CASSLRLAGNEQYF; v_call: TRBV5-6; j_call: TRBJ2-7
cdr3_aa: CASSADSFGYTF; v_call: TRBV7-6; j_call: TRBJ1-2
cdr3_aa: CASRLNRGGTSYNEQFF; v_call: TRBV7-2; j_call: TRBJ2-1
cdr3_aa: CASRTLWRGGQDTQYF; v_call: TRBV5-4; j_call: TRBJ2-3
cdr3_aa: CSARGGDGQYF; v_call: TRBV20-1; j_call: TRBJ2-7
cdr3_aa: CASSPRVGTGGKKQYF; v_call: TRBV14; j_call: TRBJ2-7
cdr3_aa: CASSQGMNTGELFF; v_call: TRBV6-5; j_call: TRBJ2-2
cdr3_aa: CASSLGKTGSYNEQFF; v_call: TRBV7-9; j_call: TRBJ2-1
cdr3_aa: CASKRSSGAQETQYF; v_call: TRBV10-2; j_call: TRBJ2-5
cdr3_aa: CATSPRTGNYGYTF; v_call: TRBV15; j_call: TRBJ1-2
cdr3_aa: CASSQVAGGRGYTF; v_call: TRBV4-3; j_call: TRBJ1-2
cdr3_aa: CASSIDLRDNSPLHF; v_call: TRBV19; j_call: TRBJ1-6
cdr3_aa: CASSLATLTSTDTQYF; v_call: TRBV9; j_call: TRBJ2-3
cdr3_aa: CASSRWTGLREETQYF; v_call: TRBV5-6; j_call: TRBJ2-5
cdr3_aa: CASSLVVGGTEQYF; v_call: TRBV11-2; j_call: TRBJ2-7
cdr3_aa: CASSPENSGANVLTF; v_call: TRBV7-2; j_call: TRBJ2-6
cdr3_aa: CASRIGGATDTQYF; v_call: TRBV6-6; j_call: TRBJ2-3
cdr3_aa: CASSFPRGTPKETQYF; v_call: TRBV28; j_call: TRBJ2-5
cdr3_aa: CASSLALGLDEQFF; v_call: TRBV7-9; j_call: TRBJ2-1
cdr3_aa: CASSPGTDTQYF; v_call: TRBV7-8; j_call: TRBJ2-3
cdr3_aa: CASSRIGRANNSPLHF; v_call: TRBV5-6; j_call: TRBJ1-6
cdr3_aa: CASSYPSGVNQETQYF; v_call: TRBV7-2; j_call: TRBJ2-5
cdr3_aa: CASSDLTGTAYNEQFF; v_call: TRBV6-1; j_call: TRBJ2-1
cdr3_aa: CASSPPRDRGTGELFF; v_call: TRBV18; j_call: TRBJ2-2
cdr3_aa: CASSLSNTEAFF; v_call: TRBV7-2; j_call: TRBJ1-1
cdr3_aa: CASTNPGQGNNEQFF; v_call: TRBV7-9; j_call: TRBJ2-1
cdr3_aa: CASSGGVRTDTQYF; v_call: TRBV6-5; j_call: TRBJ2-3
cdr3_aa: CASSLERTRSGELFF; v_call: TRBV11-2; j_call: TRBJ2-2
cdr3_aa: CAIRTGLNQPQHF; v_call: TRBV10-3; j_call: TRBJ1-5
cdr3_aa: CASSFQGSNTEAFF; v_call: TRBV7-2; j_call: TRBJ1-1
cdr3_aa: CASSPQGSQPQHF; v_call: TRBV7-9; j_call: TRBJ1-5
cdr3_aa: CASSRGGGQPQHF; v_call: TRBV7-2; j_call: TRBJ1-5
cdr3_aa: CSALSGGITDTQYF; v_call: TRBV29-1; j_call: TRBJ2-3